The 6 T cell receptor beta chains listed next were all sequenced from one sample in a study of blood T cell repertoires in COVID-19. TCRdb's table, derived via immunoSEQ multiplex PCR, lists solely in-frame clones and lacks some. Of 310,000 or so clones listed, around 88% are singletons. Specimen: peripheral blood. The receptors stem from a woman aged 45 to 65 with acute or convalescent COVID-19.

In DNA form, the CDR3 reads TGTGCCTGGAGTGTACGGGGACAGGGAGGCCAGCCCCAGCATTTT. It specifies CAWSVRGQGGQPQHF. The chain joins TRBV30 to TRBJ1-5; TRBD1 aligns across 9 bases. Germline trimming cut 0 bases from V and 7 bases from J; bases unmatched to any gene: 7. Per germline, CDR1 GTSNPN and CDR2 SVGIG (reference sequence). This CDR3 comprises 15 residues.

This rearrangement joins TRBV19 to TRBJ1-2, with D perhaps matching TRBD1 (5 bases). Germline CDR1 and CDR2: LNHDA and SQIVND (reference sequence). Trimming left V 5 bases short and J 8 bases short, with 30 bases between. This CDR3 is 18 amino acids long. The CDR3 here is CASSPALKTWGAKSGYTF. CDR3 DNA sequence: TGTGCCAGTAGTCCCGCGCTGAAGACATGGGGCGCGAAATCGGGCTACACCTTC.

CDR3 DNA: TGCGCCAGCAGCTTGGTCGACAGGGGGAAGACCCAGTACTTC. It translates to CASSLVDRGKTQYF. The chain couples TRBV5-1 to TRBJ2-5, with 9 bases identical to TRBD1. This CDR3 has 14 amino acids. In germline, CDR1 is SGHRS, CDR2 YFSETQ. V gave up 0 bases and J gave up 6 bases; unmatched junction bases: 3.

The rearrangement links TRBV18 to TRBJ2-1, with TRBD1 identical over 8 bases. Germline lookup yields CDR1 KGHSH and CDR2 LQKENI. V dropped 3 bases and J dropped 4; count of bases not matched to a gene: 2. CDR3 length equals 14 residues. The CDR3 sequence is CASSPRQGYNEQFF. The DNA for the CDR3 is TGTGCCAGCTCACCTCGACAGGGGTACAATGAGCAGTTCTTC.

This chain joins TRBV28 and TRBJ2-3; no definite D call. Looked up from germline, CDR1 is MDHEN and CDR2 is SYDVKM. Trimming removed 3 bases from V and 8 bases from J, with 9 bases in between. The CDR3 consists of 12 residues. CDR3 sequence: CASSFSRVTQYF. The CDR3 DNA reads TGTGCCAGCAGTTTTTCCCGGGTTACGCAGTATTTT.

The V gene is TRBV7-3, the J gene TRBJ2-3; 9 nucleotides align to TRBD2. Per germline, CDR1 SGHTA and CDR2 FQGTGA. CDR3 length: 14 residues. The V segment lost 4 bases and the J segment 6 bases; nucleotides outside the gene matches: 5. The CDR3 bases are TGTGCCAGCAGCTCCATAGCGGGAGCGGATACGCAGTATTTT. Protein sequence: CASSSIAGADTQYF.